This T cell receptor (beta chain) originates from a study of T cells in Graves' hyperthyroidism and ophthalmopathy. At the level of the study: Specimen type is peripheral blood, collected at initial diagnosis prior to any treatment. Study-wide points: Researchers report that a 13 V-J model separated ophthalmopathy from stable hyperthyroidism.

There are a few counts of this clonotype. Antigen unknown. CDR1 SGHRS and CDR2 YFSETQ come from the germline V gene. This CDR3 is built from 14 residues. Germline trimming cut 4 bases from V and 1 base from J; bases unmatched to any gene: 4. Patients between 18 and 65 years old had hyperthyroidism, newly diagnosed and lasting under 2 months. Before ophthalmopathy appeared, progressors gave blood at initial hyperthyroidism diagnosis. Amplified TCR beta CDR3 regions derived from RNA transcripts. HTBI primers drove first-round RT-PCR of the TCR CDR3. TCRdb recomputed calls from the multiplex PCR reads with MiXCR, one row per CDR3 protein. The sample shows some 380,000 distinct CDR3 sequences, roughly 14% of them seen only once.

The rearrangement links TRBV5-1 to TRBJ2-5, with TRBD1 identical over 7 bases. This clonotype originated in a man aged 25-45 years with Graves' hyperthyroidism that later progressed to Graves' ophthalmopathy. The sample was blood. The CDR3 region has the DNA TGCGCCAGCAGCCCCGGGGACAGCCAAGAGACCCAGTACTTC. This encodes CASSPGDSQETQYF.